This T cell receptor beta chain originates from a study of control samples from healthy donors and cancer patients. The V and J ends lost 5 bases and 5 bases respectively, with 13 bases between them. CDR1 and CDR2 (germline): SEHNR, FQNEAQ (reference sequence). CDR3 length equals 13 residues. The method was immunoSEQ multiplex PCR; TCRdb's version includes in-frame clones alone and lacks a portion of them. Of roughly 370,000 clones in the sample, around 90% were seen once. The clonotype originates from a man in his forties with head and neck cancer. Sequencing was performed on PBMCs. The rearrangement uses TRBV7-9 and TRBJ2-7; D not certain. The CDR3 region has the DNA TGTGCCAGCAGCCCCTCCCAATCTCACGAGCAGTACTTC. Translating it yields CASSPSQSHEQYF.